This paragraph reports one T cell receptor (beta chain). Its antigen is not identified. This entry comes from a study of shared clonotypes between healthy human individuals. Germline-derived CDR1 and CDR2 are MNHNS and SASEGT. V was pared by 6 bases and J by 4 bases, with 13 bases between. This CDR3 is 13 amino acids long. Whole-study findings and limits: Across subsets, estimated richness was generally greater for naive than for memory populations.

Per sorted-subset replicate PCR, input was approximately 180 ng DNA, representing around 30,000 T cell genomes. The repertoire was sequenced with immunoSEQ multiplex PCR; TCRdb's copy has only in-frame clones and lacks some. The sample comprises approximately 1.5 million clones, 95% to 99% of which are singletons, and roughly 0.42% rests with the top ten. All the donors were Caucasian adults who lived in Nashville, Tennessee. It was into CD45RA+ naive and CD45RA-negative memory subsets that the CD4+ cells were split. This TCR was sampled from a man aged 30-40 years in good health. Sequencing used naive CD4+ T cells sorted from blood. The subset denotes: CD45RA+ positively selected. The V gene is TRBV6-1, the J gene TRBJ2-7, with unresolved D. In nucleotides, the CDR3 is TGTGCCAGCAGAAAAACGTCCCGGTACGAGCAGTACTTC. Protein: CASRKTSRYEQYF.